The entry that follows covers one T cell receptor (beta chain) sequence. Its cognate antigen is unknown. The sample is drawn from a study of human T cells and chemical hapten exposure. Study conclusions and caveats: Positive correlation was observed between PT1 expanded TCR counts and patch test score. Controls had significantly fewer large CDR3 similarity clusters than were formed by expanded TCRs. DPC sensitization left the count of TCRs above 1 in 1000 unchanged.

The CDR3 totals 22 residues. The sample's time point: patch test 1, 2 weeks after DPC sensitization. Documented treatment: therapeutic diphenylcyclopropenone sensitization with weekly scalp DPC. In the original analysis: Samples ranged from roughly 23,224 to 690,600 TCRs, with a median of around 100,000. MiXCR was run by TCRdb on the RACE reads, yielding one entry per CDR3 protein. The V and J calls were determined by TCRdb, not by the authors. This table has roughly 380,000 distinct CDR3 sequences, 4.8% appearing once. The chain couples TRBV21-1 to TRBJ2-5; TRBD1, the table's D call, was not compared with the DNA. TRBV21-1 counts as a pseudogene. The source of this sequence is a woman aged 45-60 years with alopecia areata. Some clones in this sample may be carry-over from other donors' samples. This specimen consisted of whole blood, obtained in connection with sensitization to the hapten diphenylcyclopropenone (DPC). Here the CDR3 reads CASRKAPGTGWACGRLGETQYF. The CDR3 coding sequence is TGTGCCAGCAGAAAGGCCCCTGGGACAGGGTGGGCTTGCGGGAGGTTAGGAGAGACCCAGTACTTC.